This TCR beta chain was observed in a study of CD8+CD57+ T cells in acquired aplastic anemia. Study information: On average, sorted CD4+ and CD8+ cells gave approximately 3.5 ug of DNA. Study-level results: Significant differences in CD8+ Simpson's diversity were not observed between patients and controls. It was found that nearly 30 CD8+ CDR3 sequences were shared between patients and controls.

Sequenced patients had shown CD8+CD57+ cell expansion by flow cytometry. With no exception, the patients had severe acquired aplastic anemia. CDR3 and TCR beta VDJ profiling relied on genomic DNA as the template. TCRdb ran MiXCR on the reads and lists one entry per CDR3 protein. The sample lists 200,000 to 300,000 distinct CDR3 sequences, about 44% occurring once. Per germline, CDR1 KGHDR and CDR2 SFDVKD. The CDR3 is made up of 14 amino acids. V lost 5 bases to trimming and J lost 4 bases; unmatched junction nucleotides: 5. With regard to this clonotype: The antigen is not known.

This chain uses TRBV24-1 with TRBJ2-3, with TRBD2 matching over 7 bases. Sequenced sample: sorted CD4+, CD8+, or CD8+CD57+ T cells (not recorded which) from PBMCs. The receptor's source is a human donor with aplastic anemia. In DNA form, the CDR3 reads TGTGCCACCAGTGGGCGGGGGAATCCAGATACGCAGTATTTT. The encoded protein is CATSGRGNPDTQYF.